This T cell receptor (beta chain) stems from a study of CD8 T cells in ankylosing spondylitis. Study-level points and caveats: The authors found the disease-linked clones to be CD8+ and relatively rare in peripheral blood.

From the 5' RACE reads, TCRdb called clonotypes with MiXCR, one entry per CDR3 protein. The sample includes hundreds of thousands of distinct CDR3 sequences, under 8.5% of them seen just once. This clonotype was counted many times. Its antigen is still unknown. Germline V gene lookup returns CDR1 SGHAT and CDR2 FQNNGV. The CDR3 is 20 amino acids. V lost 4 bases, J lost 0 bases, and 27 bases lay in between. The V call is TRBV11-2, the J call TRBJ1-1; D remains ambiguous. This receptor was identified in a female donor with ankylosing spondylitis or in good health (not recorded which). The sequencing input was blood, either unsorted or a sorted T cell fraction (not recorded which). The CDR3 nucleotides are TGTGCCAGCAGCTCCCAAATTCTGAGCAGAACAAAAGAACTGAACACTGAAGCTTTCTTT. Protein product: CASSSQILSRTKELNTEAFF.